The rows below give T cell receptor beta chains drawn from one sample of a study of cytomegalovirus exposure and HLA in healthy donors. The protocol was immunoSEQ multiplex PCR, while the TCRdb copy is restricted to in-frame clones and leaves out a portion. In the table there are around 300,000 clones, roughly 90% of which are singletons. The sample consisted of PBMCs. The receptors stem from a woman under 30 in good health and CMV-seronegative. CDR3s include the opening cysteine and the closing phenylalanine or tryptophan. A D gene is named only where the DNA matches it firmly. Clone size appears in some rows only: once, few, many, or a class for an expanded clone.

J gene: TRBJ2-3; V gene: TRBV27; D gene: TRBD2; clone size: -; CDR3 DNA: TGTGCCAGCAGTTTTGTGGGAGGGGATACGCAGTATTTT; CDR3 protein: CASSFVGGDTQYF
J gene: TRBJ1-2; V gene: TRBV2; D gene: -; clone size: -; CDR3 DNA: TGTGCCACCCCTGGCGGGGACGACTATGGCTACACCTTC; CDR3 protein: CATPGGDDYGYTF
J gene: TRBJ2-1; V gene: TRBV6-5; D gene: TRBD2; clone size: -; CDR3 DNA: TGTGCCAGCAGTTACCAGCGGGGCCAGAATGAGCAGTTCTTC; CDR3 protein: CASSYQRGQNEQFF
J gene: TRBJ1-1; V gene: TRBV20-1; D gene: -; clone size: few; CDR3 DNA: TGCAGTGCCCTACTGAACACTGAAGCTTTCTTT; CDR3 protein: CSALLNTEAFF
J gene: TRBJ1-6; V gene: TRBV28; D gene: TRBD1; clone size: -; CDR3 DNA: TGTGCCAGCGGGACGGTACAGGGGGCGATCACACCCCTCCACTTT; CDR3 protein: CASGTVQGAITPLHF
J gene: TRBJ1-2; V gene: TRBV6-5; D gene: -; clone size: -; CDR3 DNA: TGTGCCAGCAGTTACTCAGGCAATGGCGGGAATAATGGCTACACCTTC; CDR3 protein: CASSYSGNGGNNGYTF
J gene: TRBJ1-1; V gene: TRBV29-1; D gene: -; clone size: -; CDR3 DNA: TGCAGCGTTGAGGGCGACAGGCCTGAAGCTTTCTTT; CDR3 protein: CSVEGDRPEAFF
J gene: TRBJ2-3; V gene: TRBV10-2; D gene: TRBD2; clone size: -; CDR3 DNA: TGCGCCAGCTCGGGACTAGCGGGACTCACAGATACGCAGTATTTT; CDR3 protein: CASSGLAGLTDTQYF
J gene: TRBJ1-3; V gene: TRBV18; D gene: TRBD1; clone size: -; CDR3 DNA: TGTGCCAGCTCCCCGGACAGGGAGTTAAAGTTT; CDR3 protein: CASSPDRELKF
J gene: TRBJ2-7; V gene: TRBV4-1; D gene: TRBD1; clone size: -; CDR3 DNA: TGCGCCAGCAGCCCAAGTTTTCGACAGGGGGTACGGAGAACCTACGAGCAGTACTTC; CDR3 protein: CASSPSFRQGVRRTYEQYF
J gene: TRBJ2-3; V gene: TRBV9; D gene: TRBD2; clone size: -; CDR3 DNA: TGTGCCAGCAGCGTCCGCGGGAGGACTAGCACAGATACGCAGTATTTT; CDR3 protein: CASSVRGRTSTDTQYF
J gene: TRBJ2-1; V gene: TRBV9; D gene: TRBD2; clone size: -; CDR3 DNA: TGTGCCAGCAGCGCAAGGACTAGCCACAATGAGCAGTTCTTC; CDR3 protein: CASSARTSHNEQFF
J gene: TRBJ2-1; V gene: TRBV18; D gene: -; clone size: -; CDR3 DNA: TGTGCCAGCTCACCTCAGGACTTCTACAATGAGCAGTTCTTC; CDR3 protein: CASSPQDFYNEQFF
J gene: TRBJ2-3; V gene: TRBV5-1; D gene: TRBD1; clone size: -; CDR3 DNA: TGCGCCAGCAGCTTGAAGGGGGCGCGAGATACGCAGTATTTT; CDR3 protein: CASSLKGARDTQYF
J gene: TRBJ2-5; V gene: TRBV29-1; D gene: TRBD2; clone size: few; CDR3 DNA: TGCAGCAAAATAGCGGGGGGCGAAGAGACCCAGTACTTC; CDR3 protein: CSKIAGGEETQYF
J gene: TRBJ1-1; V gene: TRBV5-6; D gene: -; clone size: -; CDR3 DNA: TGTGCCAGCAGCTTGGGCAGCGCCGAATCGAACACTGAAGCTTTCTTT; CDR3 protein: CASSLGSAESNTEAFF
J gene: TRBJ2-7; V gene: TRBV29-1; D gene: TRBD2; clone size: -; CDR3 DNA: TGCAGCATAAGTGGGGGGGAGGTCGGCGAGCAGTACTTC; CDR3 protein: CSISGGEVGEQYF
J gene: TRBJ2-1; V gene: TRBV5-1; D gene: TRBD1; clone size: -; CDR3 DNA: TGCGCCAGCTTCGAGACAGGGACCTACAATGAGCAGTTCTTC; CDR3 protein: CASFETGTYNEQFF